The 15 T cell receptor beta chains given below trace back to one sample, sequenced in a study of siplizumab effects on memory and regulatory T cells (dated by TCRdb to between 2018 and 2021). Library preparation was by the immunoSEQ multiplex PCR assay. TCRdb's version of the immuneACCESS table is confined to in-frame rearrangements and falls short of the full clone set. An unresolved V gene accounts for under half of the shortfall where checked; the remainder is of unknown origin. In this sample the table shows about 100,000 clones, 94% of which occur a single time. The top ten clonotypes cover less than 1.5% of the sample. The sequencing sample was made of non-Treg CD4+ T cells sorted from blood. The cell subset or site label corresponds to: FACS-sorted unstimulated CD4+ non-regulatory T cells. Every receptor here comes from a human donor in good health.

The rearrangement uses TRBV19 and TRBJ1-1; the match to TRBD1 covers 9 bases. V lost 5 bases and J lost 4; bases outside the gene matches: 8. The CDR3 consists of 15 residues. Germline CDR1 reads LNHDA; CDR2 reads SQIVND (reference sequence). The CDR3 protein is CASSPAPTGGTEAFF. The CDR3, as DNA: TGTGCCAGTAGTCCGGCCCCGACAGGGGGCACTGAAGCTTTCTTT.

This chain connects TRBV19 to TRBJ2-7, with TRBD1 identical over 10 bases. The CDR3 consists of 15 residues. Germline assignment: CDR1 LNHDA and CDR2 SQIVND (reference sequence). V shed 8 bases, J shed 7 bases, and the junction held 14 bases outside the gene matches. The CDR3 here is CASGTTGGAVGEQYF. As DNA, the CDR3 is TGTGCCAGTGGCACGACAGGGGGCGCGGTTGGAGAGCAGTACTTC.

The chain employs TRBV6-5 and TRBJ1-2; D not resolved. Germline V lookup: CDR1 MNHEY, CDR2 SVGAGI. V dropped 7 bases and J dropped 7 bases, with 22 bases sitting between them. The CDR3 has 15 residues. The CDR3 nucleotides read TGTGCCAGCACTTTAGGACGGTACCCCTCCGGTGGCTACACCTTC. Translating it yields CASTLGRYPSGGYTF.

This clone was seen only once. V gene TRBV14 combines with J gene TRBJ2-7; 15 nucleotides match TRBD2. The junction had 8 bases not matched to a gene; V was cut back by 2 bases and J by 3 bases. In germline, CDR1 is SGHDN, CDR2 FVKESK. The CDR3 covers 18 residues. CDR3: CASSQRTSGRAKFYEQYF. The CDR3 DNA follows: TGTGCCAGCAGCCAAAGGACTAGCGGGAGGGCTAAATTCTACGAGCAGTACTTC.

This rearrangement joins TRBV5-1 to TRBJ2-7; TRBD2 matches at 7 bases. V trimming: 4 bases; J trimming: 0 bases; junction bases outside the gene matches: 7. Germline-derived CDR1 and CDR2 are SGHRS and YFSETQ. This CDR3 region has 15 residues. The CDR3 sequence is CASSRSGASSYEQYF. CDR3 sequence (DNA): TGCGCCAGCAGCCGAAGCGGGGCAAGCTCCTACGAGCAGTACTTC.

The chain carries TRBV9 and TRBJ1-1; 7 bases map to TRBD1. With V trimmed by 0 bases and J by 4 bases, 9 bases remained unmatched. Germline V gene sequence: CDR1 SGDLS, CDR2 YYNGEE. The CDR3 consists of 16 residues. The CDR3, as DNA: TGTGCCAGCAGCGTAGAGCCAGGGGGGAGAGGCACTGAAGCTTTCTTT. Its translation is CASSVEPGGRGTEAFF.

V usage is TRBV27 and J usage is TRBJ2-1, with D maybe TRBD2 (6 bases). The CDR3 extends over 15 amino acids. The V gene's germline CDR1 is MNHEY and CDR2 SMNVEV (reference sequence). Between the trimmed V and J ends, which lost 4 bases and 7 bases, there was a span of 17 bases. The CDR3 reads CASSSPGLKENEQFF. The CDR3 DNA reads TGTGCCAGCAGTTCACCGGGACTGAAAGAAAATGAGCAGTTCTTC.

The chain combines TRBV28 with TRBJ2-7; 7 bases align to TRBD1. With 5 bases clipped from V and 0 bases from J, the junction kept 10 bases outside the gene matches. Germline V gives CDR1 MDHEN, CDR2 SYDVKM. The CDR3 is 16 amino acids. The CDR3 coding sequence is TGTGCCAGCAGTATCGGGACAGTGCCCCTCTCCTACGAGCAGTACTTC. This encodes CASSIGTVPLSYEQYF.

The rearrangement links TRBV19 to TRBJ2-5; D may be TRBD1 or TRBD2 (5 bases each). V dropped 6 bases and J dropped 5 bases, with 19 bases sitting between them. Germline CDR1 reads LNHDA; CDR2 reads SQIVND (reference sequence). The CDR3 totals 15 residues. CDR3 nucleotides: TGTGCCAGTAGACCATTGGGGGAGCGTAGGGAGACCCAGTACTTC. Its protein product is CASRPLGERRETQYF.

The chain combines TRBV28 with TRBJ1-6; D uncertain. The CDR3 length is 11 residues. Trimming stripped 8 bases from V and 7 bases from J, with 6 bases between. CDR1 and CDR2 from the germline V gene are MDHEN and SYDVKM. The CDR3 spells CASGRNSPLHF. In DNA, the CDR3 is TGTGCCAGCGGAAGGAATTCACCCCTCCACTTT.

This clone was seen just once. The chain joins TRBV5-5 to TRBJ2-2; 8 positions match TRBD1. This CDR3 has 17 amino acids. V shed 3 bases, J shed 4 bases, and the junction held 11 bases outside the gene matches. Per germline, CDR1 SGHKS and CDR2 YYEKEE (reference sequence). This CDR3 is CASSWAGGGLVTGELFF. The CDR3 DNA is TGTGCCAGCAGCTGGGCAGGGGGCGGTTTAGTCACCGGGGAGCTGTTTTTT.

The CDR3 spells CASSSKRAEAFF. CDR3 sequence (DNA): TGTGCCAGCAGTTCTAAGCGTGCTGAAGCTTTCTTT. The rearrangement uses TRBV6-5 and TRBJ1-1; D gene ambiguous. The germline V and J ends were trimmed by 4 bases and 6 bases, with 9 bases remaining between them. The CDR3 covers 12 residues. Germline loops: CDR1 MNHEY, CDR2 SVGAGI.

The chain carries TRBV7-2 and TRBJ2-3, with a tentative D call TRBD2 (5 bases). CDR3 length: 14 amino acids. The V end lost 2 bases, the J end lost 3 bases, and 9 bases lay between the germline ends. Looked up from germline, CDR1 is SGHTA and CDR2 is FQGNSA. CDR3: CASSLSRGTDTQYF. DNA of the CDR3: TGTGCCAGCAGCTTAAGTAGAGGGACAGATACGCAGTATTTT.

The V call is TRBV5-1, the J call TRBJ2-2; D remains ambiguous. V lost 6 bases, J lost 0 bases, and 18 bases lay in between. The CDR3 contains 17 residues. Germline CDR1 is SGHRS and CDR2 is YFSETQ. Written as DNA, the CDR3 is TGCGCCAGCAACGCTAGACGCGATTTTTCGAACACCGGGGAGCTGTTTTTT. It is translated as CASNARRDFSNTGELFF.

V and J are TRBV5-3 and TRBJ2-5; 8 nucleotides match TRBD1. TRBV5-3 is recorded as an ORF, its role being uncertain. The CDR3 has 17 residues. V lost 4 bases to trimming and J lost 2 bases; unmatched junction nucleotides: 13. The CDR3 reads CARSVRTGKDEQETQYF. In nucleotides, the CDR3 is TGTGCCAGAAGCGTCCGGACAGGGAAGGACGAGCAAGAGACCCAGTACTTC.